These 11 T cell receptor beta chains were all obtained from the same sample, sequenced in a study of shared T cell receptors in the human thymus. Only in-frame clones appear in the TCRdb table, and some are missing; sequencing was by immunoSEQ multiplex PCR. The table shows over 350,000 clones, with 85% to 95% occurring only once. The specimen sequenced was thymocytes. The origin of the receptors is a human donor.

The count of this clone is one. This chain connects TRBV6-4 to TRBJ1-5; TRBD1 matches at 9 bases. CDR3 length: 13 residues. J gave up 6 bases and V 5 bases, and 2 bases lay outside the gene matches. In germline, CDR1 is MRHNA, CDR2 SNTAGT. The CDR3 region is CASSKGQGQPQHF. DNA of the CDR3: TGTGCCAGCAGTAAGGGACAGGGTCAGCCCCAGCATTTT.

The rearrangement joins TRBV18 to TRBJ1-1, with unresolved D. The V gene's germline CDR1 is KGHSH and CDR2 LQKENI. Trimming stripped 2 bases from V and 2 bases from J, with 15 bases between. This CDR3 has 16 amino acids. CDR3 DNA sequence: TGTGCCAGCTCACCAAAGGACCAATCCTCTAACACTGAAGCTTTCTTT. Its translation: CASSPKDQSSNTEAFF.

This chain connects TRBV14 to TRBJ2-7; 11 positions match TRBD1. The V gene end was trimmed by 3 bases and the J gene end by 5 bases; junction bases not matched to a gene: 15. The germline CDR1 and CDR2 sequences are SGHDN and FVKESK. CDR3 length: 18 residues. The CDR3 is CASSQVYDAGQGDDEQYF. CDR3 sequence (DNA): TGTGCCAGCAGCCAGGTCTACGATGCGGGACAGGGGGACGACGAGCAGTACTTC.

This CDR3 is CASSRIPGEKLFF. The CDR3 region has the DNA TGTGCCAGCAGCCGCATACCAGGTGAAAAACTGTTTTTT. This chain links TRBV5-6 with TRBJ1-4, with unresolved D. Germline CDR1 is SGHDT and CDR2 is YYEEEE. V dropped 4 bases and J dropped 7 bases, with 11 bases sitting between them. There are 13 residues in the CDR3.

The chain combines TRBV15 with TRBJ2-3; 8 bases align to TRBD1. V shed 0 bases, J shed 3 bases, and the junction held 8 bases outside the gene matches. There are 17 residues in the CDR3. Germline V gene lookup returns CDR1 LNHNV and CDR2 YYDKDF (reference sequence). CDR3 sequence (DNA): TGTGCCACCAGCAGAGATAGGACAGGGTCGAGGACAGATACGCAGTATTTT. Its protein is CATSRDRTGSRTDTQYF.

CDR3 bases: TGTGCCAGCAGTTTAGTGGGTGCCAAAAACATTCAGTACTTC. It codes for CASSLVGAKNIQYF. The chain carries TRBV27 and TRBJ2-4; D uncertain. Germline lookup yields CDR1 MNHEY and CDR2 SMNVEV (reference sequence). Deletions cut 2 bases from V and 1 base from J, with 6 bases between. This CDR3 has 14 residues.

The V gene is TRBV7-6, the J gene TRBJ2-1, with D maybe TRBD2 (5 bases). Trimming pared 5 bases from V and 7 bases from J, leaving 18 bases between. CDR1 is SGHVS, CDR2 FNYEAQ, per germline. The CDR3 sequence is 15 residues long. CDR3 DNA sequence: TGTGCCAGCAGCCTCCGGGGAGTGATAGAAAATGAGCAGTTCTTC. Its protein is CASSLRGVIENEQFF.

In DNA, the CDR3 is TGTGCAAGTCGCTTAGCGCAATCTGGATCCGGGACTAGCGGGTACAATGAGCAGTTCTTC. Translating it yields CASRLAQSGSGTSGYNEQFF. The V call is TRBV12-2, the J call TRBJ2-1; the tabulated D call, TRBD2, remains unverified against the DNA. TRBV12-2 is tagged as a pseudogene. The CDR3 covers 20 residues.

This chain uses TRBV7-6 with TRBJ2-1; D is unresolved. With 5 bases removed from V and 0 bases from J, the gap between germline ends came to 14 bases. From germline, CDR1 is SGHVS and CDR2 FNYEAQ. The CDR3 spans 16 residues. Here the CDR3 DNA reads TGTGCCAGCAGCCCGCAAAGGGCGAGCTCCTACAATGAGCAGTTCTTC. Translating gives CASSPQRASSYNEQFF. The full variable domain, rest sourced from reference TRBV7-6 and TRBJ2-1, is GAGVSQSPRYKVTKRGQDVALRCDPISGHVSLYWYRQALGQGPEFLTYFNYEAQQDKSGLPNDRFSAERPEGSISTLTIQRTEQRDSAMYRCASSPQRASSYNEQFFGPGTRLTVL.

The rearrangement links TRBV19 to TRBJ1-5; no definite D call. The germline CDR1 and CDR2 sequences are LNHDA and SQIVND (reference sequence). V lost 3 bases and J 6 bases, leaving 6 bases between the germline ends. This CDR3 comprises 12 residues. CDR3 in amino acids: CASSITRQPQHF. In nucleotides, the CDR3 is TGTGCCAGTAGTATTACTCGTCAGCCCCAGCATTTT.

The CDR3 DNA follows: TGCAGCGTTGTCTGGGGGGCGAGCAATGAGCAGTTCTTC. Protein: CSVVWGASNEQFF. J is TRBJ2-1 and V is TRBV29-1; D is perhaps TRBD1 or TRBD2 (6 bases each). CDR1 SQVTM and CDR2 ANQGSEA come from the germline V gene. This CDR3 has 13 residues. The V and J ends lost 4 bases and 6 bases respectively, with 13 bases between them.